These T cell receptor beta chains were read from a single sample in a study. TCRdb recomputed calls from the 5' RACE reads with MiXCR, one row per CDR3 protein. The repertoire consists of about 41,000 distinct CDR3 sequences, with roughly 27% occurring once and the leading ten covering roughly 3.7%. The specimen was memory CD4+ T cells sorted from a lymph node. These receptors were obtained from a female donor with breast cancer. Each CDR3 is given with its conserved first and last residue. D genes are given only for firm matches. Size values are once, few and many counts, or a class for expanded clones, and some rows have none.

d_call: -; clone_size: -; v_call: TRBV4-3; j_call: TRBJ2-3; cdr3_aa: CAPSTGLWASTDTQYF; cdr3_nt: TGCGCCCCATCGACCGGACTATGGGCTAGCACAGATACGCAGTATTTT
d_call: -; clone_size: few; v_call: TRBV20-1; j_call: TRBJ2-7; cdr3_aa: CSAYRNEQYF; cdr3_nt: TGCAGTGCTTATCGCAACGAGCAGTACTTC
d_call: -; clone_size: -; v_call: TRBV7-9; j_call: TRBJ2-3; cdr3_aa: CASGSRVQAVPDTQYF; cdr3_nt: TGTGCCAGCGGCTCCCGTGTTCAGGCAGTCCCAGATACGCAGTATTTT
d_call: TRBD1; clone_size: -; v_call: TRBV30; j_call: TRBJ2-5; cdr3_aa: CAWSVGTGWETQYF; cdr3_nt: TGTGCCTGGAGTGTAGGGACAGGGTGGGAGACCCAGTACTTC
d_call: TRBD1; clone_size: few; v_call: TRBV27; j_call: TRBJ2-1; cdr3_aa: CASWDRVPNEQFF; cdr3_nt: TGTGCCAGCTGGGACAGGGTTCCCAATGAGCAGTTCTTC
d_call: TRBD1; clone_size: few; v_call: TRBV7-2; j_call: TRBJ2-5; cdr3_aa: CASKDRVVGQETQYF; cdr3_nt: TGTGCCAGCAAGGACAGGGTAGTGGGACAAGAGACCCAGTACTTC
d_call: -; clone_size: -; v_call: TRBV15; j_call: TRBJ1-1; cdr3_aa: CATSRDRWPVNTEAFF; cdr3_nt: TGTGCCACCAGCAGGGATAGGTGGCCAGTGAACACTGAAGCTTTCTTT
d_call: -; clone_size: few; v_call: TRBV7-8; j_call: TRBJ1-6; cdr3_aa: CASSRNNSPLHF; cdr3_nt: TGTGCCAGCAGCCGTAATAATTCACCCCTCCACTTT
d_call: TRBD2; clone_size: -; v_call: TRBV20-1; j_call: TRBJ2-1; cdr3_aa: CSAETWTSDNEQFF; cdr3_nt: TGCAGTGCTGAGACCTGGACTAGCGACAATGAGCAGTTCTTC
d_call: -; clone_size: few; v_call: TRBV11-2; j_call: TRBJ2-3; cdr3_aa: CASSLDPGARRADTQYF; cdr3_nt: TGTGCCAGCAGCTTAGATCCTGGCGCTAGGAGGGCAGATACGCAGTATTTT
d_call: -; clone_size: few; v_call: TRBV12-3/TRBV12-4; j_call: TRBJ2-2; cdr3_aa: CAGRSFGTGELFF; cdr3_nt: TGTGCCGGCAGATCCTTTGGGACCGGGGAGCTGTTTTTT
d_call: TRBD2; clone_size: few; v_call: TRBV12-3/TRBV12-4; j_call: TRBJ2-3; cdr3_aa: CASSPWTSGGTDTQYF; cdr3_nt: TGTGCCAGCAGTCCATGGACTAGCGGGGGCACAGATACGCAGTATTTT
d_call: -; clone_size: -; v_call: TRBV18; j_call: TRBJ2-1; cdr3_aa: CASSPDRNYNEQFF; cdr3_nt: TGTGCCAGCTCACCGGACCGGAACTACAATGAGCAGTTCTTC
d_call: -; clone_size: -; v_call: TRBV20-1; j_call: TRBJ1-6; cdr3_aa: CSARESDSPLHF; cdr3_nt: TGCAGTGCTAGAGAATCTGATTCACCCCTCCACTTT